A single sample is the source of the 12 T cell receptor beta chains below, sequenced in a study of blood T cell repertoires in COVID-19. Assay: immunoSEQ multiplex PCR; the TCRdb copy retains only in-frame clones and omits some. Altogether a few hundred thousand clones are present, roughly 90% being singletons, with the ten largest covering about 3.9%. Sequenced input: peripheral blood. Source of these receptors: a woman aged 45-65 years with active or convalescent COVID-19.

The CDR3 here is CASSPGWSEQFF. As DNA, the CDR3 is TGTGCCAGCAGCCCCGGTTGGTCTGAGCAGTTCTTC. The genes are TRBV11-2 and TRBJ2-1, with D hard to call. CDR1 is SGHAT, CDR2 FQNNGV, per germline. V was clipped by 5 bases and J by 9 bases, with 11 bases between them. This CDR3 spans 12 amino acids.

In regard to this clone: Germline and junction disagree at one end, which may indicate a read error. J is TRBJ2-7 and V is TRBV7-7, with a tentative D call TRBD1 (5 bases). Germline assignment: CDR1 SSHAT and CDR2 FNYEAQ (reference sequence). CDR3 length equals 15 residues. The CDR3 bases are TGTGCTAGCAGCTTAGACCCAGGGTGGTCCTACGAGCAGTACTTC. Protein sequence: CASSLDPGWSYEQYF.

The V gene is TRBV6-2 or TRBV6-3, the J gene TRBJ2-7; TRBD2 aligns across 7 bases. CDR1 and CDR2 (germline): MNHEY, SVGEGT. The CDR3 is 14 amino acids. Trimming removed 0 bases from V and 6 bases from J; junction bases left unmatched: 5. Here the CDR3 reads CASSYSAGVFEQYF. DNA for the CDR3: TGTGCCAGCAGTTACTCTGCGGGAGTCTTCGAGCAGTACTTC.

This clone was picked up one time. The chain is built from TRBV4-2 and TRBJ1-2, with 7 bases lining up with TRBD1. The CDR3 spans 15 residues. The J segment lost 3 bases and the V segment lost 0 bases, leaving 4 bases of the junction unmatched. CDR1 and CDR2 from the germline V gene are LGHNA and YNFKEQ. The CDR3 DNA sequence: TGTGCCAGCAGCCAAGAATCAGGGGGTGACTATGGCTACACCTTC. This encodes CASSQESGGDYGYTF.

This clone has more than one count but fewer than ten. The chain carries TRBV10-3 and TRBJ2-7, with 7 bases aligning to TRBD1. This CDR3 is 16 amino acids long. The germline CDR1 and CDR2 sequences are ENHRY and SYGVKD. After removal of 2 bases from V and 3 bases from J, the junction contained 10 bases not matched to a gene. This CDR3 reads CAISELSGRGNYEQYF. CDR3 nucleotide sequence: TGTGCCATCAGTGAGCTATCGGGCAGGGGGAACTACGAGCAGTACTTC.

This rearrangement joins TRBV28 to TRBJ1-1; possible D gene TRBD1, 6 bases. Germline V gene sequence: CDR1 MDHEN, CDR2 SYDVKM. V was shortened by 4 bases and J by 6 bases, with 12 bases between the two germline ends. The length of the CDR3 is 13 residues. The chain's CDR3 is CASSYAGDAEAFF. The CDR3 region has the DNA TGTGCCAGCAGTTATGCAGGGGATGCTGAAGCTTTCTTT.

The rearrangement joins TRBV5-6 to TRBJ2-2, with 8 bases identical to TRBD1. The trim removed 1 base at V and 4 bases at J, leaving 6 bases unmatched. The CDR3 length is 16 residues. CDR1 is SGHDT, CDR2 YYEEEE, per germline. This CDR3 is CASSLFSGTGTGELFF. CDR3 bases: TGTGCCAGCAGCTTGTTTTCCGGGACAGGCACCGGGGAGCTGTTTTTT.

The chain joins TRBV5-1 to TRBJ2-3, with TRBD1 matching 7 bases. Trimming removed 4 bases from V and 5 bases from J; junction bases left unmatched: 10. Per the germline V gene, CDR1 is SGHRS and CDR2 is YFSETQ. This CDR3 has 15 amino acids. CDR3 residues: CASSHLTGAGDTQYF. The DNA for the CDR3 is TGCGCCAGCAGCCATCTTACAGGGGCCGGAGATACGCAGTATTTT.

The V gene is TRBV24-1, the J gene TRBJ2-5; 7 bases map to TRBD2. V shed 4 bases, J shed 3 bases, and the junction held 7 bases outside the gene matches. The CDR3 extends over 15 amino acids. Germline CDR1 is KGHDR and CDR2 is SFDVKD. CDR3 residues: CATSDPGTKEETQYF. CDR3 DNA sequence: TGTGCCACCAGTGACCCCGGGACTAAAGAAGAGACCCAGTACTTC.

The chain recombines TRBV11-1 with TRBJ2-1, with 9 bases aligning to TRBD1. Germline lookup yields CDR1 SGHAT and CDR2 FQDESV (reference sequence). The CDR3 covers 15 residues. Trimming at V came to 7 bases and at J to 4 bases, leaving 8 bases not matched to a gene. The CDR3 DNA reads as TGTGCCAGCACTCCCGGACAGGGGTTATACAATGAGCAGTTCTTC. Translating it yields CASTPGQGLYNEQFF.

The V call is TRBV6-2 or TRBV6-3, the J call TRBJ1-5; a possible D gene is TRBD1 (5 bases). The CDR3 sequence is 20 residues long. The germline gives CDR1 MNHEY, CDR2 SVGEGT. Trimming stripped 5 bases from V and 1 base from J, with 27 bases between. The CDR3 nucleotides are TGTGCCAGCAGTCTGGTGAGAAAGGACAATCTGCAATGGAGCAATCAGCCCCAGCATTTT. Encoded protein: CASSLVRKDNLQWSNQPQHF.

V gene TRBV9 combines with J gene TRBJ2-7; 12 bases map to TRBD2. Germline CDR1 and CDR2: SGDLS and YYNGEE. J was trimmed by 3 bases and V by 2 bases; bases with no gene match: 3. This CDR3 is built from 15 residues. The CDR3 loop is CASSVTSGGFYEQYF. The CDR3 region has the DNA TGTGCCAGCAGCGTTACTAGCGGGGGGTTCTACGAGCAGTACTTC.